This TCR beta chain is drawn from a study of blood T cell repertoires in COVID-19 (dated by TCRdb to about 2020). General notes on the study: Samples covering the acute and convalescent phases of COVID-19 were provided by collaborators in the United States, Italy and Spain. The material from the prospective study consisted of cDNA or gDNA derived from T cells, B-cell-depleted T cells, or PBMCs. Deeply sampled blood TCRbeta repertoires from subjects exposed to, actively infected with, or recovered from COVID-19 were included in the dataset. A freely available public database, intended as a resource for researchers studying the immune response to SARS-CoV-2, is where the repertoires were released. The samples were drawn from the first 160 participants of the ongoing ImmuneRACE study and from 1,254 subjects provided by 6 global collaborators. A de-identified subject ID, COVID-19 status, age in years and sex were almost always included in the sample metadata. Where available, HLA class I and class II types were obtained from metadata supplied by the sample provider rather than from assay-based typing.

Summary of the overall study and its limitations: The quantity of clinical and demographic metadata differed by source and by participant and was supplied without curation.

The immunoSEQ Assay, a bias-controlled multiplex PCR, was used to amplify TCRbeta CDR3 regions from genomic DNA. Processing in the source paper ran as follows. The number of nucleated cells in each sample was estimated from the amplification of reference gene primers within the assay. Sequence reads were collapsed and filtered to measure the absolute abundance of every unique TCRbeta CDR3 rearrangement. Productive Simpson clonality was computed per sample as the square root of Simpson's diversity index over productive rearrangements. The table comes from immuneACCESS by way of TCRdb, which keeps in-frame sequences with V and J called. Part of the clones is missing from these tables; in studies checked, under half for an unresolved V gene and the rest for unknown reasons. V, J and clone size are those of that table, while D and trimming were read from the DNA. Here the sample has 90,000 to 100,000 clones; roughly 80% occur a single time. The ten largest account for roughly 10% of the sample.

Collaborating institutions collected whole blood in K2EDTA tubes following their own protocols. For TCRbeta analysis, collaborator samples were shipped as frozen whole blood, as isolated PBMCs, or as DNA extracted from either sample type. This clone appeared once. Its antigen is still unknown. No much larger clonotype is one base removed from it; base qualities were not supplied. The cysteine opens and the phenylalanine closes a CDR3 of 14 amino acids. Of the read, only the CDR3 DNA is kept; its 42 bases are in frame from base 1. Deletion took 1 base off V and 1 base off J, with a span of 9 bases between the germline ends. As encoded in the germline V gene (reference sequence), CDR1 is SGHNT while CDR2 is YYREEE.

The V and J genes are TRBV5-4 and TRBJ2-7, with TRBD1 perhaps the D gene, on 5 matching bases. Sequenced sample: peripheral blood. The clonotype comes from a woman older than 75 with acute or convalescent COVID-19. The DNA sequence is TGTGCCAGCAGCTTGACAGGTTCTTCCTACGAGCAGTACTTC. This gives the protein CASSLTGSSYEQYF.